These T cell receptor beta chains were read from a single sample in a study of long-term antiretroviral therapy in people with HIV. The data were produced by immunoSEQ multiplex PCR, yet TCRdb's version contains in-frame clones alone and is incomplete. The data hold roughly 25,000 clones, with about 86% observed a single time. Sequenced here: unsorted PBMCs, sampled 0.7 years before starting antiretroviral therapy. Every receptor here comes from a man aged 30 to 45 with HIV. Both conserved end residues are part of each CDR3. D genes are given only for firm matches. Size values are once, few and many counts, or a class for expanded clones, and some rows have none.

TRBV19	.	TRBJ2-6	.	TGTGCCAGTACCATATACGCGTCTGGGGCCAACGTCCTGACTTTC	CASTIYASGANVLTF
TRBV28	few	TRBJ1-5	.	TGTGCCAGCAGTTTTAGGAATCAGCCCCAGCATTTT	CASSFRNQPQHF
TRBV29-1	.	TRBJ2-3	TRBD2	TGCAGCGTCTCCGGACTAGCGGGGGGGGTAGATACGCAGTATTTT	CSVSGLAGGVDTQYF
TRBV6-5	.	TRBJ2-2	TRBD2	TGTGCCAGCAGTTTAGCGGGGACTCTGTTTGCCGGGGAGCTGTTTTTT	CASSLAGTLFAGELFF
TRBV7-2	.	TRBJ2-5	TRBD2	TGTGCCAGCAGCCCCGGGGGGGTCGGGGTGGCCCAGTACTTC	CASSPGGVGVAQYF
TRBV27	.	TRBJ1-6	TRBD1	TGTGCCAGCAGTTTATCGCCCCGGGACAGGGGGCTTAATTCACCCCTCCACTTT	CASSLSPRDRGLNSPLHF
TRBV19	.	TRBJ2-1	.	TGTGCCAGTAGTCCCGCAGCGGGCGGCGACAATGAGCAGTTCTTC	CASSPAAGGDNEQFF
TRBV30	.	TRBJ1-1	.	TGTGCCTGGAGTCTGACAGGAGCGACGAACACTGAAGCTTTCTTT	CAWSLTGATNTEAFF
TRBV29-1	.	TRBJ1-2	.	TGCAGCGCCCTGGAGGACTATGGCTACACCTTC	CSALEDYGYTF
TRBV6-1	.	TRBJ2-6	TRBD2	TGTGCCAGCAGTGAAAGCGGGAGGGGAGATGGGGCCAACGTCCTGACTTTC	CASSESGRGDGANVLTF
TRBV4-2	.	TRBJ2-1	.	TGTGCCAGCAGCCCCCGACTAGGTATTGTCGGTGAGCAGTTCTTC	CASSPRLGIVGEQFF
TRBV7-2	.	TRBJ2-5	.	TGTGCCAGCAGCTTAGCGCGCACACTCCAAGAGACCCAGTACTTC	CASSLARTLQETQYF
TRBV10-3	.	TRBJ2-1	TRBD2	TGTGCCATCAGACGCCGACTAGCGGGAGGGCAGAATGAGCAGTTCTTC	CAIRRRLAGGQNEQFF
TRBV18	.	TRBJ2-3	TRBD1	TGTGCCAGCTCACCAATAGAGGACAGGGAGTATTTT	CASSPIEDREYF
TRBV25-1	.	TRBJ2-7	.	TGTGCCAGCAGCGGGAAGGGGGGGTTCTACGAGCAGTACTTC	CASSGKGGFYEQYF
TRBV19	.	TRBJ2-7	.	TGTGCCAGTAGCCCATCCGCAGGTTCCTACGAGCAGTACTTC	CASSPSAGSYEQYF